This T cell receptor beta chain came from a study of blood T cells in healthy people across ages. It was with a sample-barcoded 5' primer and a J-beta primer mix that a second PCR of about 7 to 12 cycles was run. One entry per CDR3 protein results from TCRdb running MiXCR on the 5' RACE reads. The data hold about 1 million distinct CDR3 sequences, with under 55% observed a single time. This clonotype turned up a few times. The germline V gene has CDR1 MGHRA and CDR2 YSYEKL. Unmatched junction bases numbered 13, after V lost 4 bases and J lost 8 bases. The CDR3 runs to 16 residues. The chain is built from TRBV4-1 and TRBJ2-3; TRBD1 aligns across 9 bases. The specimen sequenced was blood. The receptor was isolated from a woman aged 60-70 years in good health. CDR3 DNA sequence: TGCGCCAGCAGCCCGAATCGTCGACAGGGGGTGGCTACGCAGTATTTT. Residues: CASSPNRRQGVATQYF.